A selection of T cell receptor beta chains follows, all from one sample in a study of T cells in localized non-small cell lung cancer. Produced via immunoSEQ multiplex PCR; TCRdb's table is partial and in-frame only. The sample lists about 7,000 clones; under 25% were seen once. Sequencing was performed on lung tumor tissue, taken before any cancer treatment. Every receptor here comes from a man aged 35 to 70 with stage III squamous cell lung carcinoma. CDR3s include the opening cysteine and the closing phenylalanine or tryptophan. D genes are given only for firm matches. Expanded clones get a size class; other rows say once, few or many, or leave the size out.

clone_size d_call j_call v_call cdr3_nt cdr3_aa
few - TRBJ1-2 TRBV9 TGTGCCAGCAGTGAGGGTCAGGGTCGGGACTATGGCTACACCTTC CASSEGQGRDYGYTF
- TRBD2 TRBJ2-1 TRBV11-3 TGTGCCAGCAGCTTAAGCGGGAGAAGTAATGAGCAGTTCTTC CASSLSGRSNEQFF
- - TRBJ2-6 TRBV28 TGTGCCAGCAGTTTATCCCCCTGGGGGGCAGGGGCCAACGTCCTGACTTTC CASSLSPWGAGANVLTF
few - TRBJ2-7 TRBV30 TGTGCCTGGAGTGTATTAAACGAGCAGTACTTC CAWSVLNEQYF
few - TRBJ1-1 TRBV28 TGTGCCAGCCAAACGCTACCTTTCCTACAGGGTGGGAGCACTGAAGCTTTCTTT CASQTLPFLQGGSTEAFF
- TRBD2 TRBJ2-7 TRBV5-1 TGCGCCAGCAGCTTGAGTAGCGGGGGTGCCTACGAGCAGTACTTC CASSLSSGGAYEQYF
many - TRBJ1-2 TRBV11-3 TGTGCCAGCAGCTCTCGGACCGAGAACTATGGCTACACCTTC CASSSRTENYGYTF
few TRBD1 TRBJ1-5 TRBV6-8 TGTGCCACCTCAAAGGGGACCGGGACAGGGAGCAATCAGCCCCAGCATTTT CATSKGTGTGSNQPQHF
few - TRBJ1-6 TRBV12-5 TGTGCCAGTTCCCCGGGAAGGTATTCACCCCTCCACTTT CASSPGRYSPLHF
- - TRBJ1-5 TRBV19 TGTGCCAGTAGTATTGGCCCGTATAGCAATCAGCCCCAGCATTTT CASSIGPYSNQPQHF
- - TRBJ1-4 TRBV19 TGTGCCAGTAGTTGGGGGAGGACTAATGAAAAACTGTTTTTT CASSWGRTNEKLFF
- - TRBJ2-1 TRBV6-8 TGTGCCAGCAGTTCCATGGACAGTCTCCAGTTCTTC CASSSMDSLQFF
- TRBD1 TRBJ1-1 TRBV6-8 TGTGCCAGCACAGGACAGGGGTTGAACACTGAAGCTTTCTTT CASTGQGLNTEAFF
few TRBD2 TRBJ2-1 TRBV28 TGTGCCAGCAGTTCAGGACTAGACAATGAGCAGTTCTTC CASSSGLDNEQFF
- TRBD2 TRBJ2-2 TRBV28 TGTGCCGTTGAGGCTAGCGGGAGTTCGGCCGGGGAGCTGTTTTTT CAVEASGSSAGELFF
once - TRBJ2-1 TRBV28 TGTGCCCTCCGGGACTCCTCGAGACGAGGGGAGCAGTTCTTC CALRDSSRRGEQFF
- TRBD2 TRBJ2-5 TRBV28 TGTGCCAGCAGTTGGACTAGCGTCGAGACCCAGTACTTC CASSWTSVETQYF
- - TRBJ2-4 TRBV10-2 TGCGCCAGCAGTGAATATACCCCCAAGATAGCCAAAAACATTCAGTACTTC CASSEYTPKIAKNIQYF
- - TRBJ2-1 TRBV11-3 TGTGCCAGCAGCTTGGTTGCGTTCCCGAACAATGAGCAGTTCTTC CASSLVAFPNNEQFF
- TRBD1 TRBJ1-3 TRBV6-8 TGTGCCAGCAGTTTCTCGGGACAGGGGAGTCTACGGGGAAACACCATATATTTT CASSFSGQGSLRGNTIYF
few - TRBJ1-5 TRBV6-8 TGTGCCAGCAGTTACCTCCCCGATGGTCGTCAGCCCCAGCATTTT CASSYLPDGRQPQHF
few TRBD1 TRBJ1-1 TRBV6-8 TGTGCCAGCAGTTCCGCGGGACAGGGGAACACTGAAGCTTTCTTT CASSSAGQGNTEAFF
few - TRBJ1-5 TRBV6-8 TGTGCCAGCAGTTACTCGGGGACGGCGAATCAGCCCCAGCATTTT CASSYSGTANQPQHF
- TRBD1 TRBJ1-1 TRBV19 TGTGCCAGTAGTATACGAGGACAGGGCGGGATGAACACTGAAGCTTTCTTT CASSIRGQGGMNTEAFF
once - TRBJ1-2 TRBV29-1 TGCAGCGCCGCTGGGGGTGGCAGCGGTTCCTATGGCTACACCTTC CSAAGGGSGSYGYTF
- TRBD1 TRBJ2-1 TRBV19 TGTGCCAGCGCCCCCGGGACAGGCTTTGGTGAGCAGTTCTTC CASAPGTGFGEQFF
- - TRBJ2-7 TRBV5-1 TGCGCCAGCAGCTTTGGCGGTAGCCCCTACGAGCAGTACTTC CASSFGGSPYEQYF
many TRBD2 TRBJ2-3 TRBV6-8 TGTGCCAGCAGTTACGGCGGGGGTACAGATACGCAGTATTTT CASSYGGGTDTQYF
- - TRBJ1-1 TRBV11-3 TGTGCCAGCAGCTTAGTCGGGGGCGACACTGAAGCTTTCTTT CASSLVGGDTEAFF
- - TRBJ1-2 TRBV11-3 TGTGCCAGCAGCTCCCAGGGGAGTCGCGGAGGCTACACCTTC CASSSQGSRGGYTF
once TRBD1 TRBJ2-1 TRBV19 TGTGCCAGTAGTCCACAACAGGGGAGCTCCTACAATGAGCAGTTCTTC CASSPQQGSSYNEQFF
few TRBD1 TRBJ2-5 TRBV28 TGTGCCAGCAGTACCTCCCACAGGGGAGAGACCCAGTACTTC CASSTSHRGETQYF
- TRBD1 TRBJ1-2 TRBV4-1 TGCGCCAGCAGCCAAGATGGGGGGACAGGGGACTATGGCTACACCTTC CASSQDGGTGDYGYTF
- TRBD1 TRBJ2-7 TRBV11-3 TGTGCCAGCAGCCGGGGGACAGGGATGGGGCACTACGAGCAGTACTTC CASSRGTGMGHYEQYF